What follows is one TCR beta chain and its context. Its target is unknown. This sample was included in a study of cytomegalovirus exposure and HLA in healthy donors. There were likely unrecorded immune exposures, though donors were nominally healthy when sampled. Study results and caveats: Apart from CMV serostatus, no immune exposure information was available. Reportedly, fewer N-insertions than the approximately 700-donor mean appeared in an Asian-associated ancestry cluster in a later analysis.

This CDR3 spans 14 amino acids. Per the germline V gene, CDR1 is MNHEY and CDR2 is SMNVEV (reference sequence). V trimming: 6 bases; J trimming: 4 bases; junction bases outside the gene matches: 5. The PCR had 60 Vbeta and 13 Jbeta primers. Method: immunoSEQ multiplex PCR; TCRdb's copy keeps in-frame clones and lacks some. The profile shows some 200,000 clones, 60% to 80% of them singletons. Sequenced: PBMCs. The J gene is TRBJ2-7, the V gene TRBV27, with 11 nucleotides matching TRBD2. This receptor was taken from a man aged 18 to 29 in good health and CMV-seronegative. CDR3 residues: CASRGWTSGYEQYF. The CDR3, as DNA: TGTGCCAGCAGGGGTTGGACTAGCGGGTACGAGCAGTACTTC.